Listed here are 23 T cell receptor beta chains from one sample, sequenced in a study of shared clonotypes between healthy human individuals. CD45RO-negative, CCR7-positively selected cells formed the naive CD8 fraction, excluding terminally differentiated effector memory CD45RA+ cells. This table comes from immunoSEQ multiplex PCR, and its TCRdb copy is limited to in-frame clones, with some not included. The data contain some 2.1 million clones, 93% of them seen just once; the ten biggest clones take up around 1.7%. The sequencing sample was made of naive CD8+ T cells from PBMCs. Source of these receptors: a man younger than 35 in good health. Some clones in this sample may be carry-over from other donors' samples.

This clone was seen a single time. Other nucleotide sequences from this sample produce the same CDR3. This chain joins TRBV7-9 and TRBJ2-5; 9 bases map to TRBD1. Germline V gene sequence: CDR1 SEHNR, CDR2 FQNEAQ (reference sequence). This CDR3 is built from 14 residues. Losses at the gene ends were 4 bases for V and 3 bases for J; bases not matched to a gene: 3. CDR3 in DNA: TGTGCCAGCAGCTCTAGGACAGGGGAAGAGACCCAGTACTTC. This sequence encodes CASSSRTGEETQYF.

This rearrangement joins TRBV10-2 to TRBJ1-1, with D hard to call. V was shortened by 8 bases and J by 0 bases, with 10 bases between the two germline ends. From germline, CDR1 is WSHSY and CDR2 SAAADI. The CDR3 extends over 13 amino acids. The CDR3 coding sequence is TGCGCCAGCGAAGGGATAATGAACACTGAAGCTTTCTTT. It specifies CASEGIMNTEAFF.

This chain connects TRBV9 to TRBJ1-1, with 10 bases matching TRBD1. The CDR3 extends over 15 amino acids. Germline-derived CDR1 and CDR2 are SGDLS and YYNGEE. V lost 1 base, J lost 4 bases, and 4 bases stayed unmatched. The CDR3 coding sequence is TGTGCCAGCAGCGTATGGACAGGGGGGACCACTGAAGCTTTCTTT. Translation: CASSVWTGGTTEAFF.

The rearrangement uses TRBV6-5 and TRBJ1-6, with 8 bases identical to TRBD1. Germline CDR1 is MNHEY and CDR2 is SVGAGI. V lost 0 bases to trimming and J lost 5 bases; unmatched junction nucleotides: 0. The CDR3 loop spans 15 amino acids. CDR3 sequence (DNA): TGTGCCAGCAGTTACTCGGGACAGGATAATTCACCCCTCCACTTT. Translated, it gives CASSYSGQDNSPLHF.

V gene TRBV6-1 combines with J gene TRBJ2-2, with 8 bases matching TRBD2. The CDR3 is made up of 17 amino acids. The germline gives CDR1 MNHNS, CDR2 SASEGT. The V gene end was trimmed by 0 bases and the J gene end by 5 bases; junction bases not matched to a gene: 8. The CDR3 region has the DNA TGTGCCAGCAGTGAAGCCCTGACCCGGGAGGGAACCGGGGAGCTGTTTTTT. Its protein product is CASSEALTREGTGELFF.

The J gene is TRBJ2-7, the V gene TRBV15; D tentatively reads TRBD1 or TRBD2 (5 bases each). CDR3 length: 14 residues. Germline V CDR1 and CDR2: LNHNV, YYDKDF (reference sequence). V was cut by 2 bases and J by 0 bases, with 8 bases left in between. For the CDR3, the DNA is TGTGCCACCAGCAGACGGGGCGCCTCCTACGAGCAGTACTTC. Translating it yields CATSRRGASYEQYF.

The V call is TRBV4-1, the J call TRBJ1-5; unclear D gene. V shed 0 bases and J shed 3 bases, with 6 bases lying between them. CDR1 and CDR2 from the germline V gene are MGHRA and YSYEKL. The CDR3 consists of 14 residues. CDR3 nucleotides: TGCGCCAGCAGCCAAGACAATCCCAATCAGCCCCAGCATTTT. Translation gives CASSQDNPNQPQHF.

The chain carries TRBV27 and TRBJ1-1, with a possible D match to TRBD1 (6 bases). CDR3 length: 15 residues. V was trimmed by 10 bases and J by 4 bases, leaving 22 bases between them. Germline V CDR1 and CDR2: MNHEY, SMNVEV (reference sequence). CDR3 DNA sequence: TGTGCCACTGCCGCGCGGGGGCTTGGAGTCACTGAAGCTTTCTTT. As protein: CATAARGLGVTEAFF.

This clone was picked up one time. The rearrangement joins TRBV10-3 to TRBJ2-7; 10 nucleotides line up with TRBD2. With V trimmed by 5 bases and J by 5 bases, 12 bases remained unmatched. CDR3 size: 16 residues. Germline CDR1 ENHRY, CDR2 SYGVKD. This CDR3 is CAISSLKAGGPNEQYF. The DNA of the CDR3 is TGTGCCATCAGTTCCCTCAAAGCGGGAGGGCCGAACGAGCAGTACTTC.

This clone appeared a single time. The CDR3 sequence: CASSYGQGNEQFF. The CDR3 DNA is TGTGCCAGCAGTTACGGTCAGGGCAATGAGCAGTTCTTC. This chain connects TRBV6-5 to TRBJ2-1; maybe TRBD1 (5 bases). V lost 2 bases and J lost 6, with 8 bases in between. This CDR3 comprises 13 residues. Germline V CDR1 and CDR2: MNHEY, SVGAGI.

The chain is built from TRBV30 and TRBJ2-1, with D perhaps TRBD1 (5 bases). Germline V gene lookup returns CDR1 GTSNPN and CDR2 SVGIG (reference sequence). V lost 1 base and J 8 bases, leaving 9 bases between the germline ends. This CDR3 has 12 amino acids. CDR3 sequence (DNA): TGTGCCTGGAGTGATCAGGGCTATGAGCAGTTCTTC. Residues: CAWSDQGYEQFF.

The chain employs TRBV4-1 and TRBJ2-7; D not certain. With 3 bases removed from V and 3 bases from J, the gap between germline ends came to 9 bases. This CDR3 has 13 amino acids. Germline V gene sequence: CDR1 MGHRA, CDR2 YSYEKL. Written as DNA, the CDR3 is TGCGCCAGCAGCCAGAACACGGACTACGAGCAGTACTTC. Its protein is CASSQNTDYEQYF.

The chain couples TRBV7-9 to TRBJ2-1; a possible D gene is TRBD2 (6 bases). The CDR3 has 13 amino acids. Germline V gene lookup returns CDR1 SEHNR and CDR2 FQNEAQ (reference sequence). V was shortened by 6 bases and J by 5 bases, with 11 bases between the two germline ends. In DNA, the CDR3 is TGTGCCAGCAGAGCCCCGGGGGACAATGAGCAGTTCTTC. It encodes CASRAPGDNEQFF.

This clone was seen once. This chain uses TRBV27 with TRBJ1-5; D remains ambiguous. Germline-derived CDR1 and CDR2 are MNHEY and SMNVEV (reference sequence). The CDR3 consists of 21 residues. The CDR3 is CAGCRPNGRVISKYSNQPQHF. Here the CDR3 DNA reads TGTGCAGGGTGCAGACCAAACGGGCGGGTGATCAGTAAGTATAGCAATCAGCCCCAGCATTTT.

The chain carries TRBV28 and TRBJ1-3, with no clear D. The germline V gene encodes CDR1 MDHEN and CDR2 SYDVKM. The CDR3 loop spans 14 amino acids. Between the trimmed V and J ends, which lost 3 bases and 1 base, there was a span of 7 bases. The chain's CDR3 is CASSFVGSGNTIYF. The CDR3 DNA sequence: TGTGCCAGCAGTTTTGTAGGGTCTGGAAACACCATATATTTT.

The CDR3 DNA sequence: TGTGCCAGCAGCCCAAATTCCGGAGAGCAGTACTTC. Protein sequence: CASSPNSGEQYF. The chain combines TRBV5-4 with TRBJ2-7; no clear D. Germline V gene lookup returns CDR1 SGHNT and CDR2 YYREEE (reference sequence). Trimming removed 4 bases at V and 7 bases at J, with 12 bases between. CDR3 length: 12 residues.

The chain employs TRBV2 and TRBJ1-5; TRBD1 aligns across 8 bases. The length of the CDR3 is 15 residues. Per the germline V gene, CDR1 is SNHLY and CDR2 is FYNNEI. V shed 3 bases and J 5 bases; nucleotides not matched to a gene: 6. CDR3 sequence reads: CASSDGQGADQPQHF. In DNA form, the CDR3 reads TGTGCCAGCAGTGATGGGCAGGGGGCGGATCAGCCCCAGCATTTT.

This sequence joins TRBV7-3 and TRBJ2-1; TRBD2 agrees at 8 bases. Germline V gene lookup returns CDR1 SGHTA and CDR2 FQGTGA. This CDR3 comprises 15 residues. V was pared by 5 bases and J by 3 bases, with 6 bases of the junction left unmatched. For the CDR3, the DNA is TGTGCCAGCAGCCGGCGGGAGGCGGTCTACAATGAGCAGTTCTTC. Its translation: CASSRREAVYNEQFF.

For this clone: Other DNA sequences within the sample encode an identical CDR3. The chain couples TRBV27 to TRBJ1-5; D remains ambiguous. Trimming pared 5 bases from V and 0 bases from J, leaving 5 bases between. The CDR3 is made up of 13 amino acids. Germline V lookup: CDR1 MNHEY, CDR2 SMNVEV (reference sequence). The CDR3 sequence: CASSRYSNQPQHF. CDR3 coding DNA: TGTGCCAGCAGTAGATATAGCAATCAGCCCCAGCATTTT.

V and J are TRBV7-9 and TRBJ2-1; D gene ambiguous. Trimming pared 2 bases from V and 8 bases from J, leaving 10 bases between. This CDR3 is built from 13 residues. CDR1 is SEHNR and CDR2 is FQNEAQ in the germline V gene (reference sequence). The CDR3 DNA sequence: TGTGCCAGCAGCTTATTAGTCGGAGATGAGCAGTTCTTC. It encodes CASSLLVGDEQFF.

The chain joins TRBV5-6 to TRBJ2-7, with 10 bases fitting TRBD1. J was trimmed by 7 bases and V by 4 bases; bases with no gene match: 11. This CDR3 is built from 15 residues. CDR1 SGHDT and CDR2 YYEEEE come from the germline V gene. The CDR3 here is CASSGPGTGDIEQYF. The CDR3 bases are TGTGCCAGCAGCGGCCCCGGGACAGGGGACATTGAGCAGTACTTC.

The chain has TRBV6-5 and TRBJ2-7, with D unclear. The CDR3 covers 15 residues. Looked up from germline, CDR1 is MNHEY and CDR2 is SVGAGI. Trimming shortened V by 3 bases and J by 2 bases, and 14 bases separated the two germline ends. The DNA for the CDR3 is TGTGCCAGCAGTTATGGCAGCAAGCGCACCTACGAGCAGTACTTC. This translates into CASSYGSKRTYEQYF.

The chain has TRBV11-2 and TRBJ2-7; D remains ambiguous. The length of the CDR3 is 14 residues. CDR1 SGHAT and CDR2 FQNNGV come from the germline V gene. Between the trimmed V and J ends, which lost 5 bases and 3 bases, there was a span of 14 bases. CDR3 coding DNA: TGTGCCAGCAGCCAAGGAAGAGGACGCTACGAGCAGTACTTC. Amino acids: CASSQGRGRYEQYF. Based on the CDR3 plus reference TRBV11-2 and TRBJ2-7, the full variable domain is EAGVAQSPRYKIIEKRQSVAFWCNPISGHATLYWYQQILGQGPKLLIQFQNNGVVDDSQLPKDRFSAERLKGVDSTLKIQPAKLEDSAVYLCASSQGRGRYEQYFGPGTRLTVT.